This TCR beta chain was recorded in a study of blood T cells in healthy people across ages. Study-wide background: About one barcoded beta molecule was captured per two T cells (by template switching). Whole-study findings and limits: A greater number of naive CD4+ cells and higher diversity distinguished long-lived donors from aged donors. PBMCs went unsorted, and a conclusive naive versus antigen-experienced comparison was therefore prevented.

Combining a sample-barcoded 5' primer with a J-beta primer mix, a second PCR ran for roughly 6 to 12 cycles. Per sample, CDR3-containing paired-end reads numbered at least 2.5 million. One entry per CDR3 protein results from TCRdb running MiXCR on the 5' RACE reads. Of about 930,000 distinct CDR3 sequences in the sample, roughly 28% were seen once. About this clonotype: The antigen is undetermined. This CDR3 fails to terminate in the conserved phenylalanine or tryptophan, so it likely reflects a read error.

V gave up 3 bases and J gave up 4 bases, with 12 bases separating them. CDR1 is LNHNV and CDR2 is YYDKDF in the germline V gene (reference sequence). This CDR3 is 14 amino acids long. This sample was also put to use in a study of T cells of mothers and their children.

Sequencing used blood. The receptor was isolated from a woman between 40 and 50 years old in good health. V gene TRBV15 combines with J gene TRBJ1-1; D gene uncertain. CDR3 DNA sequence: TGTGCCACCAGCAGCTATCGGTTGGGCACTGAAGCTTTCGTT. Translation gives CATSSYRLGTEAFV.